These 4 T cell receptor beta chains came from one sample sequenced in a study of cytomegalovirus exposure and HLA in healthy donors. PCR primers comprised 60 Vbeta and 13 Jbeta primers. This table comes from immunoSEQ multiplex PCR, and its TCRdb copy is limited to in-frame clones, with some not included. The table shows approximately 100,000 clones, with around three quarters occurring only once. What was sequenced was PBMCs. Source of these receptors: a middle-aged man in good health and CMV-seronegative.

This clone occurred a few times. CDR3 DNA sequence: TGTGCCAGCAGCCTGGTAGCGGGGGGTGGCGATACGCAGTATTTT. It specifies CASSLVAGGGDTQYF. The V and J genes are TRBV14 and TRBJ2-3; 10 bases align to TRBD2. V was pared by 4 bases and J by 6 bases, with 7 bases of the junction left unmatched. The CDR3 sequence is 15 residues long. Germline CDR1 is SGHDN and CDR2 is FVKESK.

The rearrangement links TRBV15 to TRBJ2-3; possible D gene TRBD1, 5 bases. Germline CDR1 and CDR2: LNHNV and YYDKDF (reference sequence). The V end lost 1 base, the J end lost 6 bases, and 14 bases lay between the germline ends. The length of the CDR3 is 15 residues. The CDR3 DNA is TGTGCCACCAGCAGAGGGGGCCAGGGATCCGATACGCAGTATTTT. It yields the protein CATSRGGQGSDTQYF.

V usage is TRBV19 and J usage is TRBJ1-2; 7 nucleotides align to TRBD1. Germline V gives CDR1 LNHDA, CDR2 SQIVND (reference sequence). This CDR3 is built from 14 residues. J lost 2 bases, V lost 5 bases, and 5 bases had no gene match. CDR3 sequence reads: CASSDTTGNYGYTF. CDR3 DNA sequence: TGTGCCAGTAGTGACACGACAGGGAACTATGGCTACACCTTC.

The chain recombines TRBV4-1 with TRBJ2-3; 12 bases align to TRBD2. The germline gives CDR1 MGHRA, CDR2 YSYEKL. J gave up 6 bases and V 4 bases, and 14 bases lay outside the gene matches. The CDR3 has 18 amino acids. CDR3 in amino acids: CASSLNLPSGGAKDTQYF. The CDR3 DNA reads TGCGCCAGCAGCCTTAACCTCCCTAGCGGGGGGGCCAAGGATACGCAGTATTTT.